These T cell receptor beta chains were read from a single sample in a study of blood T cell repertoires in COVID-19. The method was immunoSEQ multiplex PCR; TCRdb's version includes in-frame clones alone and lacks a portion of them. The data show approximately 170,000 clones, around four fifths seen once. Sequencing was done on a sample of peripheral blood. All receptors derive from a human donor in a cohort sampled during active COVID-19. Both conserved end residues are part of each CDR3. Each record gives: J gene, V gene, D gene, clone size, CDR3 DNA, CDR3 protein. The D gene is left open where the match is weak. The listing skips clone size in some rows; elsewhere it reads once, few, many or a size class.

TRBJ1-6 | TRBV7-2 | . | . | TGTGCCAGCAGCTTAGGACTACAGGGAAGGTCCTATAATTCACCCCTCCACTTT | CASSLGLQGRSYNSPLHF
TRBJ1-3 | TRBV29-1 | TRBD1 | . | TGCAGCGTTGCGATCGGGGGACAGGTCCTCCCTGGAAACACCATATATTTT | CSVAIGGQVLPGNTIYF
TRBJ1-2 | TRBV7-2 | TRBD1 | . | TGTGCCAGCGGAAGACAGGGGTCGGATGGCTACACCTTC | CASGRQGSDGYTF
TRBJ1-6 | TRBV6-5 | TRBD1 | . | TGTGCCAGCAGTTTGGGAGGACAGGGGGACAATTCACCCCTCCACTTT | CASSLGGQGDNSPLHF
TRBJ2-1 | TRBV5-4 | . | . | TGTGCCAGCACCCAAACTCAGCGGTCCCTCTCCTACAATGAGCAGTTCTTC | CASTQTQRSLSYNEQFF
TRBJ2-1 | TRBV6-2/TRBV6-3 | TRBD2 | . | TGTGCCAGCAGTTCCCAGTGGGCGGGAGATTACAATGAGCAGTTCTTC | CASSSQWAGDYNEQFF
TRBJ1-3 | TRBV6-1 | TRBD1 | . | TGTGCCAGCAGTGAGACAGGGCCCTCTGGAAACACCATATATTTT | CASSETGPSGNTIYF
TRBJ2-7 | TRBV6-5 | TRBD2 | many | TGTGCCAGCAGTATCGACGGGAGGTTTCACGAGCAGTACTTC | CASSIDGRFHEQYF
TRBJ2-1 | TRBV6-5 | TRBD2 | few | TGTGCCAGCAGTCTAAGCGGGGCGTACAATGAGCAGTTCTTC | CASSLSGAYNEQFF
TRBJ2-7 | TRBV6-5 | . | . | TGTGCCAGCAGTTACTCGAATGAGGACATGGCCTACGAGCAGTACTTC | CASSYSNEDMAYEQYF
TRBJ1-1 | TRBV3-1/TRBV3-2 | . | many | TGTGCCAGCAGCCAATTTCACGCCGCGGAAGCTTTCTTT | CASSQFHAAEAFF
TRBJ1-5 | TRBV2 | . | . | TGTGCCAGCAGTGCCGGAGTCATTGTTACGGGCAATCAGCCCCAGCATTTT | CASSAGVIVTGNQPQHF
TRBJ1-1 | TRBV6-5 | TRBD1 | . | TGTGCCAGCAGTACAGGGGAAAACACTGAAGCTTTCTTT | CASSTGENTEAFF
TRBJ1-1 | TRBV11-1 | . | . | TGTGCCAGCAGCTTAGGGGGGCGCGGGACTGAAGCTTTCTTT | CASSLGGRGTEAFF
TRBJ1-2 | TRBV9 | TRBD1 | . | TGTGCCAGCAGCGTCTCGGGACAGGGGGTGGGTGGCTACACCTTC | CASSVSGQGVGGYTF
TRBJ2-5 | TRBV5-6 | . | . | TGTGCCAGCAGCACCGACAGACAAGAGACCCAGTACTTC | CASSTDRQETQYF
TRBJ2-7 | TRBV6-5 | TRBD1 | . | TGTGCCAGCAGTTCCCCAGGGGGTCACGCCTCCTACGAGCAGTACTTC | CASSSPGGHASYEQYF
TRBJ2-3 | TRBV30 | . | . | TGTGCCTGGAGAATTTCTAGCACAGATACGCAGTATTTT | CAWRISSTDTQYF
TRBJ2-7 | TRBV4-3 | TRBD2 | . | TGCGCCAGCAGCCCGGGGGGATCCGGACTCTACGAGCAGTACTTC | CASSPGGSGLYEQYF
TRBJ2-7 | TRBV7-9 | TRBD2 | many | TGTGCCAGCACCAAACCGGGACTAGCCTACGAGCAGTACTTC | CASTKPGLAYEQYF
TRBJ2-7 | TRBV11-3 | TRBD1 | . | TGTGCCAGCAGCCCGCGACAGGGTGTGTACGAGCAGTACTTC | CASSPRQGVYEQYF
TRBJ1-1 | TRBV5-6 | . | . | TGTGCCAGCAGCGCGGGACTCGAAGCTTTCTTT | CASSAGLEAFF
TRBJ2-1 | TRBV2 | TRBD1 | . | TGTGCCAGCAGTGTGGACAGGCACAATGAGCAGTTCTTC | CASSVDRHNEQFF
TRBJ2-7 | TRBV5-5 | . | few | TGTGCCAGCAGCCTCGCAGGGTGGGTGGAGCAGTACTTC | CASSLAGWVEQYF
TRBJ1-6 | TRBV30 | . | few | TGTGCCTGGAAGGCGGGGCCCCAGGGAACCCTCCACTTT | CAWKAGPQGTLHF
TRBJ2-2 | TRBV9 | TRBD1 | . | TGTGCCAGCAGCGTCGACAGGGTACCCGGGGAGCTGTTTTTT | CASSVDRVPGELFF
TRBJ1-3 | TRBV20-1 | . | few | TGCAGTGCTAGTCGGGGGGGACAAACTGCTGGAAACACCATATATTTT | CSASRGGQTAGNTIYF
TRBJ1-1 | TRBV5-5 | . | . | TGTGCCAGCAGCCCCTACCCGAACACTGAAGCTTTCTTT | CASSPYPNTEAFF